The entry that follows covers one TCR beta chain sequence. Its antigen is not identified. This CDR3 is built from 14 residues. V lost 1 base and J 8 bases, leaving 12 bases between the germline ends. Germline assignment: CDR1 SGDLS and CDR2 YYNGEE. The data belong to a study of cytomegalovirus exposure and HLA in healthy donors. Study-wide results and caveats: The number of N-insertions in an Asian-associated ancestry cluster was reportedly below the 666-donor mean in a later analysis.

Use of 60 Vbeta and 13 Jbeta primers characterized the PCR. Measured with immunoSEQ multiplex PCR; TCRdb has only the in-frame clones, and not every one. Of tens of thousands of clones detected, about 70% appear once; the ten largest clones hold under 2.5%. Each donor was nominally healthy when sampled (though unrecorded immune exposures were likely). Sequencing was carried out using PBMCs. The chain recombines TRBV9 with TRBJ1-4, with a possible D match to TRBD1 (6 bases). This clonotype was obtained from a man aged 25-40 years in good health and CMV-seronegative. Here the CDR3 reads CASSVQSGDEKLFF. The CDR3 coding sequence is TGTGCCAGCAGCGTACAGTCAGGGGACGAAAAACTGTTTTTT.